The T cell receptor (beta chain) under discussion was sequenced for a study of T cells in localized non-small cell lung cancer. Some clones are missing from TCRdb's copy, which holds only in-frame ones; the method was immunoSEQ multiplex PCR. The sample has some 8,200 clones, approximately 59% seen once. In the case of this clone: The antigen remains unidentified.

In germline, CDR1 is MNHGY, CDR2 SAAAGT. This CDR3 comprises 13 residues. Trimming pared 10 bases from V and 0 bases from J, leaving 10 bases between. Findings of the study overall: Median detection of top 100 tumor clones in adjacent lung was around 59 clones. Heterogeneity within the tumor remains possible, as just one region underwent sequencing.

Sequencing used lymph node tissue, obtained before any cancer treatment. The chain recombines TRBV6-8 with TRBJ1-3; D not certain. This TCR was sampled from a male donor older than 55 with stage I squamous cell lung carcinoma. This CDR3 reads CAIADLSGNTIYF. Here the CDR3 DNA reads TGTGCCATCGCGGACCTCTCTGGAAACACCATATATTTT.